This T cell receptor (beta chain) is from a study of read filtering for tumor transcriptome and immune sequencing (dated by TCRdb to about 2020). Notes on the research overall: The cohort had 16 to 20 male and approximately 14 female patients with a mean age of roughly 70 years, ranging from roughly 40 to 90. Per sample, about 4.05 to 10.27 million TCR-region mapped reads were obtained with IR-seq, compared with only roughly 80 to 1273 with RNA-seq. Under revised international staging, 8 or 9 patients fell into R-ISS I, more than 15 into R-ISS II and over 5 into R-ISS III. One main goal was a read-filtering strategy for immune repertoire data, in particular deciding whether clonotypes backed by only one read should be removed. After DNase treatment, whole-transcriptome libraries were prepared using the TruSeq RNA Access Library Prep Kit. The study compared TCR repertoires from targeted immune repertoire sequencing and bulk whole-transcriptome sequencing run on the same bone marrow samples.

Starting from roughly 0.4 ug RNA, TCR libraries were constructed with the Immunoverse kit using molecular barcoded adaptors that cover the alpha/delta and beta/gamma chains. TCR library preparation was performed with the same RNA that was used for transcriptome sequencing. Sequencing of the TCR libraries was done on an Illumina HiSeq 4000 with 2 x 150 cycles. Concerning the study's data processing: TCR reads were aligned to human V, D, J and C references and assembled into CDR3 clonotypes with MiXCR, including quality filtering and error correction. The tcR package in R was used to analyze clonotype counts and gene usage diversity. Raw mapping reads were checked after the RNA-seq reads had been mapped by STAR aligner version 2.5.3a onto the human GRCh37 genome. To test how sequencing depth affects detected clonotypes, IR-seq fastq files were randomly downsampled with Seqtk 1.3. TCRdb reanalyzed the raw reads on its own, using fastp at Q25 for trimming and MiXCR for clone calling, and kept in-frame beta chains. Entries are consolidated by CDR3 protein sequence, retaining the most common genes and DNA. The V and J calls follow TCRdb's processing rather than the paper's. This sample is represented by over 45,000 distinct CDR3 sequences; around 19% of them were singletons. Jointly, the top ten make up less than 45% of the sample.

V and J are trimmed by 4 bases and 7 bases, and the gene matches miss 9 bases of the junction. The CDR3 spans 15 residues, from the cysteine through the phenylalanine. Left in the record is the CDR3 DNA by itself, 45 bases read in frame from the first base. This clonotype was recorded many times. Its antigen remains unidentified. No much larger clonotype is one base removed from it; base qualities were not supplied. Overall study results and their limits: When single-read clonotypes were removed, the proportions of shared clonotypes in IR-seq and RNA-seq correlated more strongly. Clonotypes were captured by IR-seq at much higher depth and more reliably than by RNA-seq, and smaller IR-seq throughput was sufficient for identification of most shared clonotypes. Rather than purified T cells, the sorted CD138-negative fraction was a mixed bone marrow immune population. Single-read clonotypes made up around 80% of clonotypes but only 3.5% to 4% of total reads in IR-seq, compared with around 70% of clonotypes and 44.6% of reads in RNA-seq.

Bone marrow was sampled from every patient at the time of active disease. Bone marrow mononuclear cells were isolated by Ficoll-Hypaque density gradient centrifugation. CD138-negative cells were obtained by negative selection after labeling with CD138 magnetic microbeads on a MACS separator, removing myeloma plasma cells. Flow cytometry on an Attune NxT with CD138 antibodies was used to check the purity of the isolated cells. Total RNA was extracted using TRIzol reagent and was quantified on a NanoDrop spectrophotometer. For each patient, the CD138-negative bone marrow sample underwent paired RNA-seq and IR-seq.

In this chain, TRBV12-3 or TRBV12-4 is recombined with TRBJ1-4; TRBD1 matches 7 bases in the middle. The clonotype originates from a donor at least 40 years old with multiple myeloma. The source material was a population of CD138-negative cells sorted from bone marrow. This specimen's cell subset or site label, interpreted: bone marrow mononuclear cells depleted of CD138+ plasma/myeloma cells by negative magnetic selection. The CDR3 region: CASSSPTGFGEKLFF. The nucleotides read TGTGCCAGCAGTTCCCCGACAGGGTTCGGTGAAAAACTGTTTTTT.